One and the same sample provided the 18 T cell receptor beta chains below, sequenced in a study of blood T cell repertoires in COVID-19. Profiling relied on immunoSEQ multiplex PCR, and the TCRdb table lists in-frame clones only, not all of them. The table shows about 40,000 clones, with approximately 90% occurring only once. The sequenced sample was peripheral blood. The source of these receptors is a human donor in a cohort sampled during active COVID-19.

The chain recombines TRBV10-1 with TRBJ2-3; D remains ambiguous. Germline loops: CDR1 WNHNN, CDR2 SYGVQD (reference sequence). The V and J ends lost 0 bases and 1 base respectively, with 8 bases between them. The CDR3 loop spans 15 amino acids. The chain's CDR3 is CASSESFLRTDTQYF. DNA of the CDR3: TGCGCCAGCAGTGAGTCGTTTCTCCGCACAGATACGCAGTATTTT.

The chain couples TRBV7-8 to TRBJ2-7; 7 bases fit TRBD2. V dropped 5 bases and J dropped 5; count of bases not matched to a gene: 9. Germline V gene sequence: CDR1 SGHVS, CDR2 FQNEAQ. The length of the CDR3 is 14 residues. The CDR3 loop reads CASSRAPRGDEQYF. Written as DNA, the CDR3 is TGTGCCAGCAGCCGTGCTCCACGGGGGGACGAGCAGTACTTC.

This chain uses TRBV7-9 with TRBJ1-1, with TRBD1 as a possible D gene (5 bases). Trimming left V 1 base short and J 5 bases short, with 11 bases between. The CDR3 has 14 amino acids. CDR1 is SEHNR and CDR2 is FQNEAQ in the germline V gene (reference sequence). This chain's CDR3 is CASSLGGEYTEAFF. CDR3 bases: TGTGCCAGCAGCTTAGGGGGCGAGTATACTGAAGCTTTCTTT.

This sequence joins TRBV7-9 and TRBJ2-3, with D possibly being TRBD2 (7 bases). Germline values: CDR1 SEHNR, CDR2 FQNEAQ (reference sequence). CDR3 size: 16 residues. With 1 base removed from V and 2 bases from J, the gap between germline ends came to 13 bases. The CDR3 bases are TGTGCCAGCAGCTTAGAGGCGGGGGCCCACACAGATACGCAGTATTTT. Translated, it gives CASSLEAGAHTDTQYF.

The chain recombines TRBV5-6 with TRBJ2-1, with 8 bases fitting TRBD2. Germline CDR1 and CDR2: SGHDT and YYEEEE. This CDR3 has 17 residues. After removal of 5 bases from V and 3 bases from J, the junction contained 13 bases not matched to a gene. DNA of the CDR3: TGTGCCAGCAGTTACTGGCGGGGGGCAACCTTCTACAATGAGCAGTTCTTC. Encoded protein: CASSYWRGATFYNEQFF.

The gene calls are TRBV9 and TRBJ2-3; 10 nucleotides line up with TRBD2. V lost 1 base and J lost 2; bases outside the gene matches: 4. The CDR3 spans 16 residues. The germline CDR1 and CDR2 sequences are SGDLS and YYNGEE. In DNA, the CDR3 is TGTGCCAGCAGCGTATCTAGCGGGGGTTACACAGATACGCAGTATTTT. Protein sequence: CASSVSSGGYTDTQYF. Full variable domain (rest looked up from reference TRBV9 and TRBJ2-3): DSGVTQTPKHLITATGQRVTLRCSPRSGDLSVYWYQQSLDQGLQFLIQYYNGEERAKGNILERFSAQQFPDLHSELNLSSLELGDSALYFCASSVSSGGYTDTQYFGPGTRLTVL.

This clone appeared once. The chain couples TRBV14 to TRBJ2-7; D might be TRBD1 (6 bases). The germline V gene has CDR1 SGHDN and CDR2 FVKESK. V was clipped by 9 bases and J by 3 bases, with 15 bases between them. This CDR3 has 13 residues. The DNA for the CDR3 is TGTGCCAGTAACCGGGACACCGACTACGAGCAGTACTTC. It yields the protein CASNRDTDYEQYF. Complete variable domain (other parts from reference TRBV14 and TRBJ2-7): EAGVTQFPSHSVIEKGQTVTLRCDPISGHDNLYWYRRVMGKEIKFLLHFVKESKQDESGMPNNRFLAERTGGTYSTLKVQPAELEDSGVYFCASNRDTDYEQYFGPGTRLTVT.

J is TRBJ1-1 and V is TRBV5-3; 9 bases map to TRBD1. TRBV5-3 is annotated as an ORF whose role is uncertain. The V segment lost 5 bases and the J segment 7 bases; nucleotides outside the gene matches: 12. This CDR3 contains 15 residues. The CDR3 nucleotides are TGTGCCAGAAGTTCTCACAGGGGGCTAGACGGTGAAGCTTTCTTT. The encoded protein is CARSSHRGLDGEAFF.

The chain recombines TRBV2 with TRBJ2-1, with TRBD2 identical over 7 bases. V gave up 8 bases and J gave up 8 bases; unmatched junction bases: 9. The CDR3 totals 13 residues. The germline gives CDR1 SNHLY, CDR2 FYNNEI. CDR3 sequence: CASGLVNVDEQFF. The DNA of the CDR3 is TGTGCCAGCGGACTAGTTAATGTCGATGAGCAGTTCTTC.

In its sample, this clone was seen once. V is TRBV7-8 and J is TRBJ1-2, with 9 bases fitting TRBD1. Germline V lookup: CDR1 SGHVS, CDR2 FQNEAQ. The CDR3 has 13 residues. Losses at the gene ends were 5 bases for V and 6 bases for J; bases not matched to a gene: 4. The DNA for the CDR3 is TGTGCCAGCAGCGAGACAGGGGGGGATGGCTACACCTTC. This encodes CASSETGGDGYTF.

This clone was recorded a few times. This chain connects TRBV3-1 (or the pseudogene TRBV3-2) to TRBJ1-6, with a possible D match to TRBD1 (6 bases). The CDR3 is 16 amino acids. Germline V gene lookup returns CDR1 LGHDT and CDR2 YNNKEL (reference sequence). The V end was cut by 4 bases, the J end by 0 bases, with 10 bases between. Written as DNA, the CDR3 is TGTGCCAGCAGCCGTTCGGACAGCTCCTATAATTCACCCCTCCACTTT. Translated: CASSRSDSSYNSPLHF.

This chain joins TRBV6-6 and TRBJ1-6; D remains ambiguous. This CDR3 is 13 amino acids long. Germline lookup yields CDR1 MNHNY and CDR2 SVGAGI (reference sequence). V gave up 0 bases and J gave up 8 bases, with 5 bases separating them. The CDR3 bases are TGTGCCAGCAGTTACTCTGAGGATTCACCCCTCCACTTT. This codes for CASSYSEDSPLHF.

This chain joins TRBV10-2 and TRBJ1-4, with 9 bases fitting TRBD1. Trimming took 6 bases from V and 7 from J; bases not matched to a gene: 6. Germline CDR1 reads WSHSY; CDR2 reads SAAADI. CDR3 length: 14 residues. The CDR3 DNA reads TGCGCCAGCAGGAAAGGACAGGGGAGTGAAAAACTGTTTTTT. Translated, it gives CASRKGQGSEKLFF.

This chain links TRBV12-5 with TRBJ2-3; no firm D call. Trimming left V 5 bases short and J 3 bases short, with 12 bases between. This CDR3 has 14 residues. Germline lookup yields CDR1 LGHNT and CDR2 FRNRAP. The CDR3 sequence: CASGPSGGTDTQYF. The CDR3 DNA is TGTGCTAGTGGTCCCTCGGGTGGAACAGATACGCAGTATTTT. Together with reference TRBV12-5 and TRBJ2-3, the CDR3 gives the full variable domain: DARVTQTPRHKVTEMGQEVTMRCQPILGHNTVFWYRQTMMQGLELLAYFRNRAPLDDSGMPKDRFSAEMPDATLATLKIQPSEPRDSAVYFCASGPSGGTDTQYFGPGTRLTVL.

V usage is TRBV3-1 (or the pseudogene TRBV3-2) and J usage is TRBJ1-2, with D perhaps TRBD1 (6 bases). The V gene lost 4 bases and the J gene lost 3 bases, with 12 bases spanning the gap. The CDR3 spans 14 residues. Germline V gives CDR1 LGHDT, CDR2 YNNKEL (reference sequence). CDR3 sequence reads: CASSLSNRDYGYTF. The CDR3 DNA sequence: TGTGCCAGCAGCCTGTCCAACAGGGACTATGGCTACACCTTC.

This rearrangement joins TRBV19 to TRBJ1-2; no clear D gene. Germline V lookup: CDR1 LNHDA, CDR2 SQIVND (reference sequence). Trimming cost V 8 bases and J 8 bases, with 18 bases left between them. The CDR3 loop spans 13 amino acids. The DNA of the CDR3 is TGTGCCAGTCGGGAAGGAGAGTTTGCGGGCTACACCTTC. This sequence encodes CASREGEFAGYTF.

CDR3 loop: CASSKTTGSVVSGYTF. CDR3 nucleotide sequence: TGTGCCAGCAGTAAAACCACAGGGTCGGTCGTTAGCGGCTACACCTTC. V gene TRBV27 combines with J gene TRBJ1-2; maybe TRBD1 (6 bases). V was trimmed by 5 bases and J by 8 bases, leaving 24 bases between them. CDR1 is MNHEY, CDR2 SMNVEV, per germline (reference sequence). The CDR3 totals 16 residues.

The chain recombines TRBV25-1 with TRBJ2-5, with D possibly matching TRBD1 (6 bases). V lost 3 bases and J 9 bases, leaving 17 bases between the germline ends. CDR1 is MGHDK, CDR2 SYGVNS, per germline. The CDR3 sequence is 14 residues long. For the CDR3, the DNA is TGTGCCAGCAGTGATGGGTCTGGCTGGGGGCCCCAGTACTTC. Protein: CASSDGSGWGPQYF.